Listed here are 27 T cell receptor beta chains from one sample, sequenced in a study of T-cell reconstitution after alpha-beta-depleted transplantation in children (TCRdb year 2016). The sample's treatment or condition, from its label and the paper: allogeneic hematopoietic cell transplantation with graft depleted of TCRalphabeta T cells and CD19 B cells. Libraries were prepared through PCR. The sequencing machine was an Illumina HiSeq 2500. To normalize quantification of the TCRbeta repertoire, the TCR libraries were built with molecular barcoding that relied on unique molecular identifiers. TCRdb applied fastp at Q25 and MiXCR to the public reads, then kept only in-frame beta chains. Merged by CDR3 protein, the rows form single entries marked with the most common genes and DNA. Present in this sample are 600,000 to 800,000 distinct CDR3 sequences, about an eighth of which were seen just once. 0.65% to 0.9% of the sample goes to the ten largest clones.

The sequences come from PBMCs, collected before TCRalphabeta/CD19-depleted stem cell transplant. These receptors all come from a girl aged 2-9 years with congenital amegakaryocytic thrombocytopenia, due to receive a stem cell transplant.

This clonotype was counted at least ten times. The V gene is TRBV10-3, the J gene TRBJ2-1, with D possibly called TRBD1 or TRBD2 (5 bases each). The CDR3 consists of 13 residues. V was shortened by 7 bases and J by 6 bases, with 13 bases between the two germline ends. Germline V gene sequence: CDR1 ENHRY, CDR2 SYGVKD. CDR3 in amino acids: CAITLRESNEQFF. The DNA for the CDR3 is TGTGCCATCACCCTCAGGGAGAGCAATGAGCAGTTCTTC.

Only a few counts were recorded for this clonotype. The chain recombines TRBV5-6 with TRBJ2-7; D is perhaps TRBD1 (6 bases). The V gene lost 4 bases and the J gene lost 2 bases, with 16 bases spanning the gap. The CDR3 loop spans 15 amino acids. CDR1 and CDR2 (germline): SGHDT, YYEEEE. CDR3: CASSPQGQYTYEQYF. The CDR3 coding sequence is TGTGCCAGCAGCCCCCAGGGGCAATACACCTACGAGCAGTACTTC.

This clonotype showed up just a few times. The gene calls are TRBV5-1 and TRBJ2-7; 7 bases agree with TRBD2. Germline CDR1 and CDR2: SGHRS and YFSETQ. CDR3 length: 17 residues. V dropped 1 base and J dropped 0; count of bases not matched to a gene: 10. Here the CDR3 DNA reads TGCGCCAGCAGCTTGACCGGGGGAGGGGCCCACTCCTACGAGCAGTACTTC. It translates to CASSLTGGGAHSYEQYF.

For this clonotype: This could be a read error, since a much larger clone is one nucleotide away. This chain connects TRBV4-2 to TRBJ2-1, with 11 bases that match TRBD2. In germline, CDR1 is LGHNA, CDR2 YNFKEQ. The CDR3 length is 16 residues. The CDR3 nucleotides are TGTGCCAGCAGCCAAGCCGGGACTAGCGGATACAATGAGCAGCTCTTC. Translation gives CASSQAGTSGYNEQLF.

The rearrangement uses TRBV7-9 and TRBJ2-1; D gene unclear. The V gene's germline CDR1 is SEHNR and CDR2 FQNEAQ (reference sequence). V shed 5 bases and J shed 15 bases, with 14 bases lying between them. CDR3 length equals 11 residues. The CDR3 sequence is CASSTGPGRFF. The CDR3 DNA reads as TGTGCCAGCAGCACCGGGCCCGGACGGTTCTTC.

This clonotype has a count of ten or more. The CDR3 sequence is CSARLADSGNTIYF. The CDR3 DNA reads as TGCAGTGCTAGATTGGCGGACTCTGGAAACACCATATATTTT. This rearrangement joins TRBV20-1 to TRBJ1-3; D is uncertain. CDR3 length: 14 residues. CDR1 DFQATT and CDR2 SNEGSKA come from the germline V gene (reference sequence). Trimming pared 2 bases from V and 0 bases from J, leaving 8 bases between.

This clonotype was detected ten times or more. This chain joins TRBV20-1 and TRBJ1-3; D is unresolved. The V end lost 5 bases, the J end lost 1 base, and 12 bases lay between the germline ends. CDR1 is DFQATT, CDR2 SNEGSKA, per germline (reference sequence). CDR3 length: 14 amino acids. Here the CDR3 DNA reads TGCAGTGCTTTTGACATACGGTCTGGAAACACCATATATTTT. This gives the protein CSAFDIRSGNTIYF.

The CDR3 region is CASSLVRVGDYEQYF. CDR3 nucleotides: TGCGCCAGCAGCTTGGTAAGGGTCGGGGATTACGAGCAGTACTTC. The rearrangement joins TRBV5-1 to TRBJ2-7; perhaps TRBD2 as D (5 bases). Germline V gene data show CDR1 as SGHRS and CDR2 as YFSETQ. CDR3 length: 15 residues. V was cut by 0 bases and J by 4 bases, with 14 bases left in between.

This clonotype was seen at least ten times. The chain is built from TRBV6-5 and TRBJ2-4; D remains ambiguous. The CDR3 spans 14 residues. Germline loops: CDR1 MNHEY, CDR2 SVGAGI. The V gene lost 0 bases and the J gene lost 4 bases, with 7 bases spanning the gap. This CDR3 is CASSYSGSKNIQYF. CDR3 sequence (DNA): TGTGCCAGCAGTTACTCAGGCAGTAAAAACATTCAGTACTTC.

The rearrangement joins TRBV30 to TRBJ1-1; D gene ambiguous. The V end was cut by 4 bases, the J end by 1 base, with 10 bases between. CDR1 GTSNPN and CDR2 SVGIG come from the germline V gene (reference sequence). This CDR3 contains 13 residues. Here the CDR3 reads CAWNWERNTEAFF. The CDR3 DNA is TGTGCCTGGAACTGGGAGAGGAACACTGAAGCTTTCTTT.

In this sample, this clonotype turned up a few times. This rearrangement joins TRBV7-2 to TRBJ1-5, with D perhaps matching TRBD1 (5 bases). V lost 3 bases and J 5 bases, leaving 14 bases between the germline ends. There are 15 residues in the CDR3. CDR1 is SGHTA and CDR2 is FQGNSA in the germline V gene. CDR3: CASSFGFQGDQPQHF. The CDR3 coding sequence is TGTGCCAGCAGCTTTGGATTTCAGGGCGATCAGCCCCAGCATTTT.

Ten or more counts support this clonotype. The chain recombines TRBV7-2 with TRBJ2-3, with 7 bases matching TRBD2. From germline, CDR1 is SGHTA and CDR2 FQGNSA. The CDR3 runs to 12 residues. The V and J ends lost 11 bases and 5 bases, in that order; junction bases with no gene match: 7. Here the CDR3 DNA reads TGTGCCGGGGGGGGGTCCGGAGATACGCAGTATTTT. Its translation is CAGGGSGDTQYF.

The chain couples TRBV5-1 to TRBJ2-5, with 8 bases identical to TRBD2. The CDR3 extends over 15 amino acids. J was trimmed by 4 bases and V by 4 bases; bases with no gene match: 9. The germline V gene has CDR1 SGHRS and CDR2 YFSETQ. CDR3 region: CASSNRIAGLETQYF. CDR3 nucleotides: TGCGCCAGCAGCAATCGTATAGCGGGATTAGAGACCCAGTACTTC. Variable domain in full (rest from reference TRBV5-1 and TRBJ2-5): KAGVTQTPRYLIKTRGQQVTLSCSPISGHRSVSWYQQTPGQGLQFLFEYFSETQRNKGNFPGRFSGRQFSNSRSEMNVSTLELGDSALYLCASSNRIAGLETQYFGPGTRLLVL.

J is TRBJ2-3 and V is TRBV12-3 or TRBV12-4, with unresolved D. The CDR3 contains 16 residues. Deletions cut 5 bases from V and 5 bases from J, with 20 bases between. The CDR3 sequence: CASSMKWLRLRDTQYF. The CDR3 DNA follows: TGTGCCAGCAGTATGAAGTGGCTAAGGCTCCGAGATACGCAGTATTTT.

This clonotype was detected a few times. This chain uses TRBV14 with TRBJ2-1, with D maybe TRBD1 (6 bases). Germline V gene lookup returns CDR1 SGHDN and CDR2 FVKESK. The CDR3 is made up of 14 amino acids. The V gene lost 2 bases and the J gene lost 7 bases, with 12 bases spanning the gap. The CDR3 DNA reads TGTGCCAGCAGCCAACAGGGGCGCTGGAATGAGCAGTTCTTC. This sequence encodes CASSQQGRWNEQFF.

This clonotype appeared many times. V and J are TRBV29-1 and TRBJ1-2; weak D call: TRBD1 (5 bases). Germline values: CDR1 SQVTM, CDR2 ANQGSEA. V gave up 6 bases and J gave up 7 bases, with 21 bases separating them. The CDR3 has 14 residues. CDR3 residues: CSVVFVQQGLGYTF. The CDR3 DNA follows: TGCAGCGTGGTCTTTGTCCAGCAGGGCCTTGGCTACACCTTC. Combining the CDR3 with reference TRBV29-1 and TRBJ1-2 gives the whole variable domain SAVISQKPSRDICQRGTSLTIQCQVDSQVTMMFWYRQQPGQSLTLIATANQGSEATYESGFVIDKFPISRPNLTFSTLTVSNMSPEDSSIYLCSVVFVQQGLGYTFGSGTRLTVV.

This clonotype has a count of ten or more. The chain employs TRBV20-1 and TRBJ1-4; TRBD1 is a possible D gene (5 bases). This CDR3 contains 14 residues. V was trimmed by 7 bases and J by 8 bases, leaving 20 bases between them. CDR1 and CDR2 from the germline V gene are DFQATT and SNEGSKA (reference sequence). The CDR3 spells CSVSTGARKEKLFF. CDR3 coding DNA: TGCAGTGTTTCGACCGGGGCGCGTAAAGAAAAACTGTTTTTT.

This clonotype was observed at least ten times. The chain combines TRBV20-1 with TRBJ2-7, with 14 bases matching TRBD2. The CDR3 runs to 16 residues. The V gene end was trimmed by 5 bases and the J gene end by 0 bases; junction bases not matched to a gene: 6. Germline CDR1 is DFQATT and CDR2 is SNEGSKA (reference sequence). Here the CDR3 reads CSALGLAGESSYEQYF. CDR3 sequence (DNA): TGCAGTGCTCTGGGACTAGCGGGAGAAAGCTCCTACGAGCAGTACTTC.

The V and J genes are TRBV5-1 and TRBJ2-7; perhaps D is TRBD1 or TRBD2 (5 bases each). This CDR3 spans 15 amino acids. Deletions cut 3 bases from V and 4 bases from J, with 17 bases between. Germline V CDR1 and CDR2: SGHRS, YFSETQ. This CDR3 reads CASSSEGELGYEQYF. The DNA for the CDR3 is TGCGCCAGCAGCTCCGAAGGGGAGCTAGGATACGAGCAGTACTTC.

The table lists this clonotype with a few counts. This chain connects TRBV18 to TRBJ2-3; 7 positions agree with TRBD2. Germline trimming cut 2 bases from V and 2 bases from J; bases unmatched to any gene: 7. CDR3 size: 16 residues. CDR1 and CDR2 (germline): KGHSH, LQKENI. The CDR3 DNA reads as TGTGCCAGCTCACCAGTTCCCCTAGCGGTCACAGATACGCAGTATTTT. Translating gives CASSPVPLAVTDTQYF.

This clonotype has a handful of counts. V gene TRBV29-1 combines with J gene TRBJ2-3, with 8 bases fitting TRBD1. CDR1 and CDR2 from the germline V gene are SQVTM and ANQGSEA. V shed 8 bases, J shed 2 bases, and the junction held 15 bases outside the gene matches. This CDR3 is 16 amino acids long. The CDR3 region is CSHTTSRTGFTDTQYF. The CDR3 DNA reads as TGCAGCCATACGACGTCCCGGACAGGGTTCACAGATACGCAGTATTTT.

This clonotype has a count of ten or more. The chain has TRBV5-1 and TRBJ2-5; TRBD2 agrees at 11 bases. Germline trimming cut 0 bases from V and 0 bases from J; bases unmatched to any gene: 7. There are 18 residues in the CDR3. CDR1 SGHRS and CDR2 YFSETQ come from the germline V gene. Here the CDR3 DNA reads TGCGCCAGCAGCTTGGGATCCCCTAGCGGGAGGTACCAAGAGACCCAGTACTTC. Translation: CASSLGSPSGRYQETQYF.

The table lists this clonotype with many counts. The CDR3, as DNA: TGTGCCAGCAGTCCCATTTCAAGCAAGGGACCTGAAGCTTTCTTT. It is translated as CASSPISSKGPEAFF. V usage is TRBV12-3 or TRBV12-4 and J usage is TRBJ1-1; perhaps TRBD1 as D (5 bases). The CDR3 runs to 15 residues. Trimming took off 5 bases at V and 6 bases at J, with 19 bases between the two ends.

Concerning this clonotype itself: Possible read error: a much larger clone is one base away. The chain carries TRBV29-1 and TRBJ2-3; D gene uncertain. Germline lookup yields CDR1 SQVTM and CDR2 ANQGSEA. This CDR3 contains 12 residues. The chain's CDR3 is CSVEVQPDAQYF. The CDR3, as DNA: TGCAGCGTTGAAGTACAGCCAGATGCGCAGTATTTT.

This chain connects TRBV19 to TRBJ1-2, with D uncertain. This CDR3 is built from 12 residues. V lost 10 bases and J lost 8, with 17 bases in between. CDR1 and CDR2 from the germline V gene are LNHDA and SQIVND (reference sequence). The CDR3 reads CATDDRGLGYTF. DNA of the CDR3: TGTGCCACCGACGACCGAGGGCTGGGCTACACCTTC.

This rearrangement joins TRBV4-1 to TRBJ2-1, with D hard to call. Germline loops: CDR1 MGHRA, CDR2 YSYEKL. CDR3 size: 13 residues. V lost 0 bases to trimming and J lost 12 bases, with 12 bases between them. CDR3 coding DNA: TGCGCCAGCAGCCAAGATGGTATCAAACGGCAGTTCTTC. Protein: CASSQDGIKRQFF.

This clonotype came up a few times. The CDR3 region is CASSPRGSAGEAKNIQYF. The CDR3 DNA reads as TGTGCCAGCAGCCCCCGAGGAAGTGCCGGTGAAGCCAAAAACATTCAGTACTTC. The gene calls are TRBV3-1 and TRBJ2-4; no definite D call. Germline-derived CDR1 and CDR2 are LGHDT and YNNKEL (reference sequence). Trimming shortened V by 4 bases and J by 0 bases, and 19 bases separated the two germline ends. CDR3 length equals 18 residues.